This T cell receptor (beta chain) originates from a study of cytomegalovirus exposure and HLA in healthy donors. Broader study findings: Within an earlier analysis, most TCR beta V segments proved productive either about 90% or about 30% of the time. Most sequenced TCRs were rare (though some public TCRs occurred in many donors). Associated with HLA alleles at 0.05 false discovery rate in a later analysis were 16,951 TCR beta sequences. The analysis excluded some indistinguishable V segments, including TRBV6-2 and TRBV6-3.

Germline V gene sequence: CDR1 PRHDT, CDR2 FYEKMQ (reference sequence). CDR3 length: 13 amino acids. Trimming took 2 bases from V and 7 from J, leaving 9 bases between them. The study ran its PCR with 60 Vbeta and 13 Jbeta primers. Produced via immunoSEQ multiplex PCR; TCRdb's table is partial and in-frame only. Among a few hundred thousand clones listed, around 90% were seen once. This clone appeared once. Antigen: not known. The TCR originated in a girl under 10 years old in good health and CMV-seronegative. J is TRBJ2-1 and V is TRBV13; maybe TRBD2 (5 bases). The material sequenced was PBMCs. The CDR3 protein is CASSLRGDNEQFF. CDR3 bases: TGTGCCAGCAGCTTACGGGGAGATAATGAGCAGTTCTTC. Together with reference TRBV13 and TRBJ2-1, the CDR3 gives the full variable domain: AAGVIQSPRHLIKEKRETATLKCYPIPRHDTVYWYQQGPGQDPQFLISFYEKMQSDKGSIPDRFSAQQFSDYHSELNMSSLELGDSALYFCASSLRGDNEQFFGPGTRLTVL.